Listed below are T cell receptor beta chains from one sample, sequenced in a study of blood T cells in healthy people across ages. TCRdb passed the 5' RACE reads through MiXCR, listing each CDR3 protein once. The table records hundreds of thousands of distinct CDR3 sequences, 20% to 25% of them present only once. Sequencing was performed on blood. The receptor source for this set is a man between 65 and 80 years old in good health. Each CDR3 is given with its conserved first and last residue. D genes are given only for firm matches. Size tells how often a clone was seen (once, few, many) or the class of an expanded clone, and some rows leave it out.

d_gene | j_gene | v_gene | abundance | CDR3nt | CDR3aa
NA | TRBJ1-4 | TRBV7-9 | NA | TGTGCCAGCAGCCGCGTAGGGCAGACTAATGAAAAACTGTTTTTT | CASSRVGQTNEKLFF
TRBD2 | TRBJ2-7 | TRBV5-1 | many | TGCGCCAGCAGCCATGGACTAGACTACGAGCAGTACTTC | CASSHGLDYEQYF
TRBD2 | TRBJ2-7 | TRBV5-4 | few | TGTGCCGGCAGCTTGGCATTAGCGGGAGGCTACGAGCAGTACTTC | CAGSLALAGGYEQYF
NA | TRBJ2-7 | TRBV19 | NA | TGTGCCAGTAGTATTATGGCCTCGTCGGGCTACGAGCAGTACTTC | CASSIMASSGYEQYF
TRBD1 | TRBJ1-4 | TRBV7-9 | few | TGTGCCAGCAGCTCGACAGGGGGCACTAATGAAAAACTGTTTTTT | CASSSTGGTNEKLFF
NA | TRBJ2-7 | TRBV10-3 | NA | TGTGCCATCAGTGAGTCAGCCGAGCAGTACTTC | CAISESAEQYF
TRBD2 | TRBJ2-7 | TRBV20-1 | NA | TGCAGTGCTGTGTACGGGACTAGCGGGAGCGTTAACGAGCAGTACTTC | CSAVYGTSGSVNEQYF
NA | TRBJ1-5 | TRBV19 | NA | TGTGCCAGTAAGTCCCAGTCTAGCAATCAGCCCCAGCATTTT | CASKSQSSNQPQHF
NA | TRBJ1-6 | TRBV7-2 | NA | TGTGCCAGCAGCTTAGATTGGTCACCCTTCCACTTT | CASSLDWSPFHF
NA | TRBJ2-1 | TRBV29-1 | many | TGCAGCGTTGAAGGCGCGAGTAGCTCCTACAATGAGCAGTTCTTC | CSVEGASSSYNEQFF
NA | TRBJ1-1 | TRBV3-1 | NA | TGTGCCAGCAGCCCGACCTTGTTAGAGAACACTGAAGCTTTCTTT | CASSPTLLENTEAFF
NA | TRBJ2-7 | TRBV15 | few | TGTGCCACCAGCAGAGATCCTAGCCACGGATACGAGCAGTACTTC | CATSRDPSHGYEQYF
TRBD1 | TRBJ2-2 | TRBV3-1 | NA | TGTGCCAGCAGCATGAGTGACAGGGGGCTGTTTTTT | CASSMSDRGLFF
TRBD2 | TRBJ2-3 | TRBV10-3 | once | TGTGCCACTCAGGGCGCGGGAGTGGCAGATACGCAGTATTTT | CATQGAGVADTQYF
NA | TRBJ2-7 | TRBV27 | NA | TGTGCCAGCAGTATCCAGGGAAAACAGTACGAGCAGTACTTC | CASSIQGKQYEQYF
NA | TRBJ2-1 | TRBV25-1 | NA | TGTGCCAGCAGTGAATCTCGGACGCGGCAGTTCTTC | CASSESRTRQFF
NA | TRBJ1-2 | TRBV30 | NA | TGTGCCTGGAGTTCTTCCCACGGCATCTATGGCTACACCTTC | CAWSSSHGIYGYTF
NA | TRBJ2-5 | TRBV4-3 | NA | TGCGCCAGCAGCCAAGATCTAGCGACGGGGACCCAGTACTTC | CASSQDLATGTQYF
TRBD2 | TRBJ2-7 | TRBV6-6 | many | TGTGCCAGCAGTTTCACGGGGGGGCCCTACGAGCAGTACTTC | CASSFTGGPYEQYF
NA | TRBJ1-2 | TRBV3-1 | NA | TGTGCCAGCAGCCAAGATGATTTCTATGGCTACACCTTC | CASSQDDFYGYTF
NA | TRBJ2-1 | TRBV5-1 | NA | TGCGCCAGCAGCTTCGGTAGCGGTAACTACAATGAGCAGTTCTTC | CASSFGSGNYNEQFF
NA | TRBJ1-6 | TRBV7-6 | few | TGTGCCAGCAGCTTAGGGGCCAGGGGCGGCGTTGGGACACCCCTCCACTTT | CASSLGARGGVGTPLHF
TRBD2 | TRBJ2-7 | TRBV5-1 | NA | TGCGCCAGCAGCTTGGTTGGCGGGGGTGCCTACGAGCAGTACTTC | CASSLVGGGAYEQYF
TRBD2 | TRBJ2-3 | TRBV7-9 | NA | TGTGCCAGCAGCTCCTTCGGGGCGGGAGAAGGGGTCACAGATACGCAGTATTTT | CASSSFGAGEGVTDTQYF
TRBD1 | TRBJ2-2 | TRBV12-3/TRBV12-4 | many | TGTGCCAGCAGTTTACTTAGGACAGGGCTAAACACCGGGGAGCTGTTTTTT | CASSLLRTGLNTGELFF
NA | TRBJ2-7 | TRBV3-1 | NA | TGTGCCAGCAGCCAAGATTTCTTGGGCGAGCAGTACTTC | CASSQDFLGEQYF
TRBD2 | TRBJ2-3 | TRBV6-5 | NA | TGTGCCAGCAGTTACTCGAAGGCAGCGGGAGGAGCAGATACGCAGTATTTT | CASSYSKAAGGADTQYF
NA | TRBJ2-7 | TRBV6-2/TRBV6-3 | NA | TGTGCCAGCTACGACCATGGGCGCTACGAGCAGTACTTC | CASYDHGRYEQYF
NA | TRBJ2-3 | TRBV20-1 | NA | TGCAGTGCTACTTCGCGGGATACGCAGTATTTT | CSATSRDTQYF
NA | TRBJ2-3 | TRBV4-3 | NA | TGCGCCAGCAGCCAGACGGGAGCAGGGGGAGATACGCAGTATTTT | CASSQTGAGGDTQYF
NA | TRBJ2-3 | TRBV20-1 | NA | TGCAGTGCTAGCGGGCTCAACACAGATACGCAGTATTTT | CSASGLNTDTQYF
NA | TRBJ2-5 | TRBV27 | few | TGTGCCAGCAGTTTTGATAGACGGGGGACCCAGTACTTC | CASSFDRRGTQYF
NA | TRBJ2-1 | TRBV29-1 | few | TGCAGCGTTGACAGCTCCTACAATGAGCAGTTCTTC | CSVDSSYNEQFF
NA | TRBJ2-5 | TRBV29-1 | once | TGCAGCGTAGCTCAGAATTACGAGCAGTGCTTC | CSVAQNYEQCF
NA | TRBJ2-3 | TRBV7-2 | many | TGTGCCAGCAGCTTAATCCTAGCGCCCACAGATACGCAGTATTTT | CASSLILAPTDTQYF
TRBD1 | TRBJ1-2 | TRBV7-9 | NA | TGTGCCAGCAGCCCCCTCCGGGACAGGGACCTCTCTGGCTACACCTTC | CASSPLRDRDLSGYTF
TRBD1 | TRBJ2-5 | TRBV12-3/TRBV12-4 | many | TGTGCCAGCAGTTTAGGGGGACAGCAGACCCAGTACTTC | CASSLGGQQTQYF
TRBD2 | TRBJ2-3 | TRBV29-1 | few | TGCAGCGTTGGCGGGAGGGCCACAGATACGCAGTATTTT | CSVGGRATDTQYF
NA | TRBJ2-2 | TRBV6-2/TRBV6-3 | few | TGTGCCAGCAGAGAGGGGCACAGCGGGGAGCTGTTTTTT | CASREGHSGELFF
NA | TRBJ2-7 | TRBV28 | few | TGTGCCAGCACGGGCGGCCCCTACGAGCAGTACTTC | CASTGGPYEQYF
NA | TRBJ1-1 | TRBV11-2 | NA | TGTGCCAGCAGCGCCTCGACAGGGAACACTGAAGCTTTCTTT | CASSASTGNTEAFF
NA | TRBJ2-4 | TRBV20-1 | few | TGCAGTGCTAGGTTGCGTCCCAAAAACATTCAGTACTTC | CSARLRPKNIQYF
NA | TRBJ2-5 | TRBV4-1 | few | TGCGCCAGCAGCCAGTGGGAAAGGGAGACCCAGTACTTC | CASSQWERETQYF
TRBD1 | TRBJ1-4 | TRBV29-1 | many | TGCAGCGTTGAAGGTCCAGGGGGTGGTCGGGAAAAACTGTTTTTT | CSVEGPGGGREKLFF
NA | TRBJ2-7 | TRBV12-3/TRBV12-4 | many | TGTGCCAGCAGTTTAGCCCGCTCCTACGAGCAGTACTTC | CASSLARSYEQYF
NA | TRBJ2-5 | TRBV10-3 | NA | TGTGCCATCGGCGGACCCCAGGGCCCGGAGACCCAGTACTTC | CAIGGPQGPETQYF
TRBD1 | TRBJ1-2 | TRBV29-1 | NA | TGCAGCTTTGAGACAGGGTACTATGGCTACACCTTC | CSFETGYYGYTF
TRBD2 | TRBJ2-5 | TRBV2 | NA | TGTGCCAGCAGTGTGGATAGCGGGATCCAAGAGACCCAGTACTTC | CASSVDSGIQETQYF
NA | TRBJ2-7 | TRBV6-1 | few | TGTGCCAGCAGTGAAGACGCGGGGTACGAGCAGTACTTC | CASSEDAGYEQYF
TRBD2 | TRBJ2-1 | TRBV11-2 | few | TGTGCCAGCAGCTTAGGAGCGGGAGGCGCCTACAATGAGCAGTTCTTC | CASSLGAGGAYNEQFF
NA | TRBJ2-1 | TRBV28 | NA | TGTGCCAGCACCTCCCTGGGGTCGGGGAGCTACAATGAGCAGTTCTTC | CASTSLGSGSYNEQFF
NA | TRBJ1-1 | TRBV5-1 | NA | TGCGCCAGCAGCTCTGGGGGCGCCGAGAACACTGAAGCTTTCTTT | CASSSGGAENTEAFF
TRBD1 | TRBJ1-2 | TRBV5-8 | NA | TGTGCCAGCAGCCCGACCGGGACAGGGATCGCCAACTATGGCTACACCTTC | CASSPTGTGIANYGYTF
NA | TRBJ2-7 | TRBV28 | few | TGTGCCAGCAGTTTGGAACGGACGGGCCTCTACGAGCAGTACTTC | CASSLERTGLYEQYF
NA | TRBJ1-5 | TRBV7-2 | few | TGTGCCAGCATAAATAATGCGGGAGGAGGCAATCAGCCCCAGCATTTT | CASINNAGGGNQPQHF
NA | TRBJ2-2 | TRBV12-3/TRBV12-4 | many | TGTGCCAGTACAGGGTTCCCCGGGGAGCTGTTTTTT | CASTGFPGELFF
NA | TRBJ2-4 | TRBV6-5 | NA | TGTGCCAGCAGCCGAGGGGAAGACATTCAGTACTTC | CASSRGEDIQYF